This TCR beta chain was captured by sequencing in a study of early T cells in non-severe SARS-CoV-2 infection. This clonotype appeared a few times. Using its own MiXCR run on the 5' RACE reads, TCRdb lists one record per CDR3 protein. Among about 50,000 distinct CDR3 sequences listed, 12% were seen once. The CDR3 has 17 residues. V lost 6 bases to trimming and J lost 9 bases; unmatched junction nucleotides: 17. This chain links TRBV12-3 or TRBV12-4 with TRBJ2-7; the match to TRBD2 covers 13 bases. The TCR comes from an adult who was a healthcare worker with PCR-confirmed SARS-CoV-2 infection or an uninfected control (not recorded which). The material was whole blood, obtained at baseline. CDR3 DNA: TGTGCCAGCAGCCCTAACCGCGGGACTAGCGGGGCAGGCGGGCAGTACTTC. It specifies CASSPNRGTSGAGGQYF.